One T cell receptor beta chain is described in this entry. The antigen remains undetermined. After removal of 2 bases from V and 3 bases from J, the junction contained 4 bases not matched to a gene. Per the germline V gene, CDR1 is LNHDA and CDR2 is SQIVND (reference sequence). The CDR3 is 14 residues long. The data belong to a study of T cell clones after liver transplantation. The study's findings and limits: Small, mixed patient groups and varying post-transplant times limit these conclusions. Graft donor-reactive T cells possibly entered the graft instead of undergoing deletion.

TCRdb keeps only in-frame clones here, not all; method: immunoSEQ multiplex PCR. The sample has roughly 120,000 clones; about nine tenths are singletons. The sequencing here drew on CD4+ T cells from blood, taken 12 months after liver transplant. This clonotype was sampled from a human patient who received a liver transplant. Some T cells here may be from the graft donor. The chain couples TRBV19 to TRBJ2-7, with 7 bases identical to TRBD1. CDR3 sequence: CASSISAGGYEQYF. For the CDR3, the DNA is TGTGCCAGTAGTATAAGCGCAGGGGGCTACGAGCAGTACTTC.